These T cell receptor beta chains were read from a single sample in a study of Ad26.COV2.S vaccination and SARS-CoV-2 variants. Sequencing was performed with immunoSEQ multiplex PCR; in TCRdb, only in-frame clones are kept and a portion is missing. The sample has 300,000 to 400,000 clones; about nine tenths are singletons. The sample in question was peripheral blood, obtained in a trial of Ad26.COV2.S vaccine versus placebo. These receptors all come from a person aged 18-60 years who received the Ad26.COV2.S COVID-19 vaccine or a placebo. The CDR3 runs from the conserved cysteine through the conserved F or W. D genes are given only for firm matches. Rows give clone size only sometimes, using once, few, many, or a class for an expanded clone.

v_gene	j_gene	abundance	d_gene	len	CDR3aa	CDR3nt
TRBV19	TRBJ1-6	NA	TRBD1	14	CASSRGQVNSPLHF	TGTGCCAGTAGTAGAGGACAGGTCAATTCACCCCTCCACTTT
TRBV3-1/TRBV3-2	TRBJ1-5	NA	NA	15	CASSQDVGSNQPQHF	TGTGCCAGCAGCCAAGATGTAGGTAGCAATCAGCCCCAGCATTTT
TRBV3-1/TRBV3-2	TRBJ2-1	NA	NA	17	CASSPRGGTASYNEQFF	TGTGCCAGCAGCCCGAGGGGCGGGACTGCTTCCTACAATGAGCAGTTCTTC
TRBV19	TRBJ1-1	NA	NA	13	CASRRRADTEAFF	TGTGCCAGTAGGCGACGGGCGGACACTGAAGCTTTCTTT
TRBV5-5	TRBJ2-3	NA	NA	14	CASSFYAGTDTQYF	TGTGCCAGCAGCTTCTACGCGGGGACAGATACGCAGTATTTT
TRBV19	TRBJ2-3	once	TRBD2	15	CASSKQRGRTDTQYF	TGTGCCAGTAGTAAGCAGCGGGGGCGCACAGATACGCAGTATTTT
TRBV13	TRBJ1-1	NA	NA	14	CASSSPGWNTEAFF	TGTGCCAGCAGCTCCCCCGGGTGGAACACTGAAGCTTTCTTT
TRBV29-1	TRBJ2-7	NA	NA	13	CSVAEVWGSEQYF	TGCAGCGTTGCAGAGGTATGGGGAAGCGAGCAGTACTTC
TRBV6-5	TRBJ2-3	NA	NA	14	CASSLVGGPDTQYF	TGTGCCAGCTCACTAGTTGGGGGCCCAGATACGCAGTATTTT
TRBV30	TRBJ1-4	NA	NA	11	CAWSSQEGLFF	TGTGCCTGGAGTTCCCAAGAGGGACTGTTTTTT
TRBV9	TRBJ2-2	NA	TRBD2	22	CASSPRLAGGSSDYLNTGELFF	TGTGCCAGCAGCCCCAGGCTAGCGGGGGGGTCCTCAGACTATCTAAACACCGGGGAGCTGTTTTTT
TRBV29-1	TRBJ1-1	NA	NA	13	CSVEESRRIEAFF	TGCAGCGTTGAAGAGTCCAGAAGGATTGAAGCTTTCTTT
TRBV4-3	TRBJ2-5	once	TRBD2	16	CASSQDRRGGRETQYF	TGCGCCAGCAGCCAAGATAGGCGGGGGGGAAGAGAGACCCAGTACTTC
TRBV4-1	TRBJ2-1	NA	TRBD2	18	CASSQERVAGALTAEQFF	TGCGCCAGCAGCCAAGAAAGGGTAGCGGGGGCCCTGACGGCTGAGCAGTTCTTC
TRBV15	TRBJ2-1	NA	NA	14	CATSAFEPYNEQFF	TGTGCCACCAGCGCCTTTGAACCATACAATGAGCAGTTCTTC
TRBV12-5	TRBJ1-2	NA	NA	13	CASAPLGAYGYTF	TGTGCTAGTGCTCCCTTAGGGGCTTATGGCTACACCTTC
TRBV2	TRBJ1-6	NA	TRBD1	15	CASRPGQSYNSPLHF	TGTGCCAGCAGGCCGGGACAGAGTTATAATTCACCCCTCCACTTT
TRBV5-1	TRBJ2-4	NA	NA	16	CASSLVSGVGKNIQYF	TGCGCCAGCAGCTTGGTTTCGGGAGTAGGCAAAAACATTCAGTACTTC
TRBV5-6	TRBJ2-7	NA	NA	14	CASSFSRGNYEQYF	TGTGCCAGCAGCTTCTCCCGGGGCAACTACGAGCAGTACTTC
TRBV6-5	TRBJ2-7	NA	NA	12	CATTTDSYEQYF	TGTGCCACCACGACAGACTCCTACGAGCAGTACTTC
TRBV25-1	TRBJ2-1	NA	NA	11	CASSGVNEQFF	TGTGCCAGCAGTGGTGTAAATGAGCAGTTCTTC
TRBV6-5	TRBJ2-7	NA	NA	15	CASKVGAGWMYEQYF	TGTGCCAGCAAGGTCGGGGCAGGTTGGATGTACGAGCAGTACTTC
TRBV2	TRBJ2-2	NA	NA	14	CASKEQLITGELFF	TGTGCCAGCAAGGAACAGTTAATAACCGGGGAGCTGTTTTTT
TRBV5-1	TRBJ1-5	NA	NA	18	CASSLKPCLEISNQPQHF	TGCGCCAGCAGCTTGAAGCCCTGTCTGGAGATAAGCAATCAGCCCCAGCATTTT
TRBV5-1	TRBJ2-5	NA	NA	13	CASSFRPEETQYF	TGCGCCAGCAGCTTTCGTCCAGAAGAGACCCAGTACTTC
TRBV15	TRBJ2-3	NA	TRBD2	18	CATSRERTSGGRTDTQYF	TGTGCCACCAGCAGGGAAAGGACTAGCGGGGGCCGCACAGATACGCAGTATTTT